These 30 T cell receptor beta chains originate from one sample sequenced in a study of tumor T cells in aggressive B-cell lymphoma. Profiling relied on immunoSEQ multiplex PCR, and the TCRdb table lists in-frame clones only, not all of them. This sample carries more than 7,000 clones, approximately 85% of them seen once, and the ten largest clones take less than 3.5%. Source material: tumor tissue. These receptors all stem from an adult with diffuse large B cell lymphoma.

DNA of the CDR3: TGTGCCAGCAGCCTTATGGAGGGGTACGATGAGCAGTTCTTC. Protein product: CASSLMEGYDEQFF. This sequence joins TRBV5-6 and TRBJ2-1; tentatively, D is TRBD2 (6 bases). Germline CDR1 reads SGHDT; CDR2 reads YYEEEE. Trimming cost V 4 bases and J 8 bases, with 16 bases left between them. This CDR3 is 14 amino acids long.

The chain recombines TRBV5-6 with TRBJ1-2; D uncertain. The CDR3 loop spans 12 amino acids. CDR1 is SGHDT, CDR2 YYEEEE, per germline. V dropped 4 bases and J dropped 3 bases, with 7 bases sitting between them. The chain's CDR3 is CASSAADYGYTF. The CDR3 DNA reads as TGTGCCAGCAGCGCGGCGGACTATGGCTACACCTTC.

Concerning this clone itself: The junction and the germline gene differ at one end; a read error may be behind it. The chain combines TRBV9 with TRBJ2-3, with 13 positions matching TRBD2. The CDR3 spans 19 residues. The germline gives CDR1 SGDLS, CDR2 YYNGEE. The CDR3: CVSSGAGLAGLLTTDTQYF. CDR3 DNA: TGTGTCAGCAGCGGTGCGGGACTAGCGGGACTCTTAACCACAGATACGCAGTATTTT.

The chain carries TRBV6-5 and TRBJ2-3; D ambiguous. CDR1 is MNHEY and CDR2 is SVGAGI in the germline V gene. CDR3 length equals 11 residues. V lost 8 bases and J lost 5, with 8 bases in between. CDR3 amino acids: CASASGDTQYF. CDR3 in DNA: TGTGCCAGCGCCTCCGGAGATACGCAGTATTTT.

This clone was seen only a few times. The chain has TRBV4-1 and TRBJ2-7; D is possibly TRBD2 (5 bases). Trimming pared 1 base from V and 3 bases from J, leaving 13 bases between. This CDR3 has 15 amino acids. Germline CDR1 reads MGHRA; CDR2 reads YSYEKL. CDR3 sequence (DNA): TGCGCCAGCAGCCAAGTGGAGGCGGGCGGCTACGAGCAGTACTTC. Residues: CASSQVEAGGYEQYF.

The V call is TRBV18, the J call TRBJ1-1; D not certain. Germline CDR1 is KGHSH and CDR2 is LQKENI. Trimming cost V 3 bases and J 3 bases, with 14 bases left between them. The CDR3 runs 15 residues. The CDR3 sequence is CASSPDAVLDTEAFF. The CDR3 bases are TGTGCCAGCTCACCGGACGCGGTACTAGACACTGAAGCTTTCTTT.

CDR3 in amino acids: CASSAPGQEIETQYF. The DNA for the CDR3 is TGTGCCAGCAGCGCCCCGGGACAGGAGATTGAGACCCAGTACTTC. The J gene is TRBJ2-5, the V gene TRBV7-9; TRBD1 aligns across 8 bases. CDR3 size: 15 residues. The ends lost 5 bases at V and 5 bases at J; junction bases unmatched: 10. Looked up from germline, CDR1 is SEHNR and CDR2 is FQNEAQ (reference sequence).

The count of this clone is one. The chain has TRBV5-1 and TRBJ1-1; TRBD1 matches 8 bases. The CDR3 contains 15 residues. Germline CDR1 and CDR2: SGHRS and YFSETQ. V trimming: 0 bases; J trimming: 1 base; junction bases outside the gene matches: 2. This CDR3 reads CASSLAGGSNTEAFF. The CDR3 bases are TGCGCCAGCAGCTTGGCAGGGGGCTCGAACACTGAAGCTTTCTTT.

V is TRBV4-3 and J is TRBJ1-2, with TRBD1 as a possible D gene (6 bases). Germline values: CDR1 LGHNA, CDR2 YSLEER. CDR3 length equals 14 residues. The germline V and J ends were trimmed by 1 base and 4 bases, with 10 bases remaining between them. The CDR3 DNA sequence: TGCGCCAGCAGCCAAGGTACAGGGATCTATGGCTACACCTTC. It translates to CASSQGTGIYGYTF.

The chain couples TRBV30 to TRBJ1-2; no firm D call. V shed 0 bases and J shed 8 bases, with 19 bases lying between them. This CDR3 is 15 amino acids long. Germline V gene lookup returns CDR1 GTSNPN and CDR2 SVGIG (reference sequence). The CDR3 nucleotides are TGTGCCTGGAGTGTATTGTTGTTGGGTTCCGGGGGCTACACCTTC. As protein: CAWSVLLLGSGGYTF. The entire variable domain, with the rest obtained from reference TRBV30 and TRBJ1-2, is as follows: SQTIHQWPATLVQPVGSPLSLECTVEGTSNPNLYWYRQAAGRGLQLLFYSVGIGQISSEVPQNLSASRPQDRQFILSSKKLLLSDSGFYLCAWSVLLLGSGGYTFGSGTRLTVV.

The J gene is TRBJ1-5, the V gene TRBV5-6; possibly TRBD1 for D (6 bases). The CDR3 totals 14 residues. From germline, CDR1 is SGHDT and CDR2 YYEEEE. Trimming took off 3 bases at V and 1 base at J, with 8 bases between the two ends. CDR3 region: CASSSGQSNQPQHF. The DNA of the CDR3 is TGTGCCAGCAGCTCAGGACAGAGCAATCAGCCCCAGCATTTT.

This clone was seen once. One junction end does not reproduce the germline sequence, and a read error may be involved. The rearrangement joins TRBV5-6 to TRBJ1-1; unclear D gene. The CDR3 covers 13 residues. Per germline, CDR1 SGHDT and CDR2 YYEEEE. CDR3 coding DNA: TGTGCCAGCAGCTTTTCACCGAACACTAAAGCTTTCTTT. Translated, it gives CASSFSPNTKAFF.

This chain connects TRBV9 to TRBJ2-3; 8 nucleotides match TRBD1. The length of the CDR3 is 14 residues. Germline CDR1 SGDLS, CDR2 YYNGEE. With 2 bases clipped from V and 5 bases from J, the junction kept 4 bases outside the gene matches. This CDR3 is CASSVQGAGDTQYF. The CDR3 DNA is TGTGCCAGCAGCGTGCAGGGGGCAGGAGATACGCAGTATTTT.

The rearrangement uses TRBV7-9 and TRBJ1-5; D perhaps matches TRBD1 (5 bases). V shed 5 bases and J shed 0 bases, with 17 bases lying between them. Germline loops: CDR1 SEHNR, CDR2 FQNEAQ (reference sequence). The CDR3 runs 17 residues. The CDR3 spells CASSPGGDSYSNQPQHF. CDR3 in DNA: TGTGCCAGCAGCCCCGGGGGGGACTCTTATAGCAATCAGCCCCAGCATTTT.

This chain links TRBV6-6 with TRBJ1-3, with 8 bases aligning to TRBD1. Trimming at V came to 6 bases and at J to 2 bases, leaving 9 bases not matched to a gene. CDR3 length equals 16 residues. The germline V gene has CDR1 MNHNY and CDR2 SVGAGI (reference sequence). The CDR3 DNA follows: TGTGCCAGCAGACAACAGGGGGGTGCGCCTGGAAACACCATATATTTT. Protein: CASRQQGGAPGNTIYF.

This chain uses TRBV15 with TRBJ2-5, with TRBD1 matching over 7 bases. With 5 bases clipped from V and 9 bases from J, the junction kept 6 bases outside the gene matches. The germline gives CDR1 LNHNV, CDR2 YYDKDF (reference sequence). The CDR3 is 12 residues long. The CDR3 region is CATSQYRGPQYF. CDR3 nucleotide sequence: TGTGCCACCAGCCAGTACAGGGGACCCCAGTACTTC.

V and J are TRBV19 and TRBJ2-2; 10 positions agree with TRBD1. Looked up from germline, CDR1 is LNHDA and CDR2 is SQIVND (reference sequence). The CDR3 loop spans 15 amino acids. V lost 3 bases, J lost 4 bases, and 2 bases stayed unmatched. This CDR3 reads CASSIGTGATGELFF. For the CDR3, the DNA is TGTGCCAGTAGTATCGGGACAGGGGCCACCGGGGAGCTGTTTTTT.

V is TRBV6-1 and J is TRBJ1-1; a weak D match, TRBD1 (6 bases). The CDR3 sequence is 13 residues long. V dropped 6 bases and J dropped 0 bases, with 8 bases sitting between them. Germline loops: CDR1 MNHNS, CDR2 SASEGT. Written as DNA, the CDR3 is TGTGCCAGCAGGGACAGAATGAACACTGAAGCTTTCTTT. Protein product: CASRDRMNTEAFF.

V is TRBV27 and J is TRBJ2-7, with D possibly being TRBD1 (7 bases). This CDR3 contains 14 residues. V lost 2 bases, J lost 2 bases, and 10 bases lay in between. Germline values: CDR1 MNHEY, CDR2 SMNVEV (reference sequence). The CDR3 DNA reads as TGTGCCAGCAGTTTAGGGGGGACAGCCTACGAGCAGTACTTC. Its translation: CASSLGGTAYEQYF.

In this sample, this clone turned up once. This chain uses TRBV11-2 with TRBJ1-1, with D unclear. CDR3 length: 13 residues. V was clipped by 5 bases and J by 7 bases, with 14 bases between them. CDR1 is SGHAT, CDR2 FQNNGV, per germline. The CDR3 loop is CASSASPGYEAFF. The CDR3 DNA follows: TGTGCCAGCAGCGCTAGTCCGGGGTATGAAGCTTTCTTT.

The chain links TRBV6-1 to TRBJ1-6; D remains ambiguous. The V gene's germline CDR1 is MNHNS and CDR2 SASEGT. V was trimmed by 3 bases and J by 5 bases, leaving 11 bases between them. The CDR3 is made up of 15 amino acids. The chain's CDR3 is CASSERLRDNSPLHF. The CDR3 coding sequence is TGTGCCAGCAGTGAGAGGCTCCGGGATAATTCACCCCTCCACTTT.

This chain links TRBV6-5 with TRBJ1-4, with D possibly matching TRBD1 (6 bases). Germline CDR1 MNHEY, CDR2 SVGAGI. CDR3 length equals 16 residues. Trimming stripped 0 bases from V and 3 bases from J, with 11 bases between. Here the CDR3 reads CASSYSGGGANEKLFF. CDR3 bases: TGTGCCAGCAGTTACTCGGGAGGGGGGGCTAATGAAAAACTGTTTTTT.

This clone was counted only a few times. The gene calls are TRBV7-8 and TRBJ2-1; TRBD2 matches at 9 bases. The CDR3 has 15 residues. The trim removed 2 bases at V and 9 bases at J, leaving 8 bases unmatched. Germline V CDR1 and CDR2: SGHVS, FQNEAQ. In DNA, the CDR3 is TGTGCCAGCAGCTTAAGCGGGGGGACGGGATTTGAGCAGTTCTTC. Protein sequence: CASSLSGGTGFEQFF. The full variable domain, in which reference TRBV7-8 and TRBJ2-1 provide the parts outside the CDR3, is GAGVSQSPRYKVAKRGQDVALRCDPISGHVSLFWYQQALGQGPEFLTYFQNEAQLDKSGLPSDRFFAERPEGSVSTLKIQRTQQEDSAVYLCASSLSGGTGFEQFFGPGTRLTVL.

The V call is TRBV4-3, the J call TRBJ2-3; 14 bases fit TRBD2. The CDR3 runs to 18 residues. The germline V gene encodes CDR1 LGHNA and CDR2 YSLEER. V was pared by 0 bases and J by 5 bases, with 7 bases of the junction left unmatched. CDR3 coding DNA: TGCGCCAGCAGCCAAGATGGGACTAGCGGGGGCTGGGTAGATACGCAGTATTTT. Translating it yields CASSQDGTSGGWVDTQYF.

This rearrangement joins TRBV13 to TRBJ2-3; TRBD2 matches at 8 bases. Germline CDR1 is PRHDT and CDR2 is FYEKMQ (reference sequence). V lost 5 bases, J lost 0 bases, and 22 bases stayed unmatched. There are 21 residues in the CDR3. Written as DNA, the CDR3 is TGTGCCAGCAGCCGATTTAGACTAGCGACGGACCCGACTCCTAGCACAGATACGCAGTATTTT. It specifies CASSRFRLATDPTPSTDTQYF.

The V gene is TRBV7-2, the J gene TRBJ1-1; 10 bases match TRBD1. V dropped 5 bases and J dropped 11; count of bases not matched to a gene: 14. Germline V gene lookup returns CDR1 SGHTA and CDR2 FQGNSA. This CDR3 contains 15 residues. CDR3 amino acids: CASSPRPRDRGSAFF. The CDR3 coding sequence is TGTGCCAGCAGCCCGAGACCCCGGGACAGGGGTTCGGCTTTCTTT.

This clone was observed once. This chain links TRBV7-9 with TRBJ2-7; TRBD2 might be the D (7 bases). This CDR3 region has 15 residues. The V end lost 2 bases, the J end lost 2 bases, and 13 bases lay between the germline ends. Germline V gene data show CDR1 as SEHNR and CDR2 as FQNEAQ (reference sequence). The CDR3 region has the DNA TGTGCCAGCAGCTTAAACCGGGGGGCCACCTACGAGCAGTACTTC. Protein product: CASSLNRGATYEQYF.

The rearrangement uses TRBV10-1 and TRBJ2-7, with a tentative D call TRBD1 (6 bases). This CDR3 has 18 residues. V was shortened by 5 bases and J by 4 bases, with 27 bases between the two germline ends. Per the germline V gene, CDR1 is WNHNN and CDR2 is SYGVQD (reference sequence). The CDR3 DNA sequence: TGCGCCAGCAGTCAAAGCTGGGGGCGGGTGGTATCAACGTACGAGCAGTACTTC. Amino acids: CASSQSWGRVVSTYEQYF.

The chain combines TRBV4-3 with TRBJ2-2; D call uncertain. Trimming took off 0 bases at V and 1 base at J, with 9 bases between the two ends. CDR3 size: 16 residues. The germline V gene encodes CDR1 LGHNA and CDR2 YSLEER. For the CDR3, the DNA is TGCGCCAGCAGCCAAGATATCGCGGTGAACACCGGGGAGCTGTTTTTT. It specifies CASSQDIAVNTGELFF.

The chain recombines TRBV18 with TRBJ1-1; D might be TRBD1 (6 bases). Between the trimmed V and J ends, which lost 6 bases and 1 base, there was a span of 12 bases. CDR1 KGHSH and CDR2 LQKENI come from the germline V gene. The CDR3 consists of 14 residues. The chain's CDR3 is CASSYRVGNTEAFF. The CDR3 nucleotides are TGTGCCAGCTCGTACAGGGTCGGGAACACTGAAGCTTTCTTT.